These 25 T cell receptor beta chains came from one sample sequenced in a study of shared clonotypes between healthy human individuals. TCRdb keeps only in-frame clones here, not all; method: immunoSEQ multiplex PCR. The table lists 450,000 to 500,000 clones, around 73% of them singletons. Sequencing was performed on PBMCs. These receptors all come from a woman in her thirties or forties in good health. Some clones in this sample may be carry-over from other donors' samples.

Concerning this clone itself: Other DNA sequences from this sample encode an identical CDR3 as well. V and J are TRBV10-3 and TRBJ1-5, with D tentatively TRBD1 (5 bases). There are 17 residues in the CDR3. V dropped 0 bases and J dropped 1 base, with 13 bases sitting between them. Germline V lookup: CDR1 ENHRY, CDR2 SYGVKD. CDR3 loop: CAISESSDSVSNQPQHF. In nucleotides, the CDR3 is TGTGCCATCAGTGAGTCGAGCGACAGTGTCAGCAATCAGCCCCAGCATTTT.

This chain connects TRBV28 to TRBJ2-7; no definite D call. The CDR3 consists of 13 residues. The V and J ends lost 6 bases and 0 bases respectively, with 9 bases between them. Germline CDR1 is MDHEN and CDR2 is SYDVKM. The CDR3 here is CASRAAFSYEQYF. In DNA, the CDR3 is TGTGCCAGCAGGGCAGCCTTCTCCTACGAGCAGTACTTC.

V usage is TRBV11-2 and J usage is TRBJ2-1; D gene ambiguous. Trimming pared 5 bases from V and 0 bases from J, leaving 14 bases between. CDR3 length equals 16 residues. The germline V gene encodes CDR1 SGHAT and CDR2 FQNNGV. In DNA, the CDR3 is TGTGCCAGCAGCATTGGATCTGGGGTCTCCTACAATGAGCAGTTCTTC. It encodes CASSIGSGVSYNEQFF.

J is TRBJ2-7 and V is TRBV7-2; D gene ambiguous. Germline V gene sequence: CDR1 SGHTA, CDR2 FQGNSA. The CDR3 runs 12 residues. Trimming removed 6 bases from V and 0 bases from J, with 6 bases in between. The CDR3 is CASRKGSYEQYF. CDR3 DNA sequence: TGTGCCAGCAGAAAGGGCTCCTACGAGCAGTACTTC. Full variable domain (outside the CDR3, taken from reference TRBV7-2 and TRBJ2-7): GAGVSQSPSNKVTEKGKDVELRCDPISGHTALYWYRQSLGQGLEFLIYFQGNSAPDKSGLPSDRFSAERTGGSVSTLTIQRTQQEDSAVYLCASRKGSYEQYFGPGTRLTVT.

This clone was seen just once. The chain uses TRBV18 and TRBJ2-7; D gene ambiguous. The CDR3 spans 14 residues. The germline V gene has CDR1 KGHSH and CDR2 LQKENI. The V end was cut by 0 bases, the J end by 5 bases, with 11 bases between. CDR3 in amino acids: CASSPPARRDEQYF. CDR3 in DNA: TGTGCCAGCTCACCACCCGCCCGGCGAGACGAGCAGTACTTC.

V gene TRBV2 combines with J gene TRBJ1-3, with no clear D. The germline CDR1 and CDR2 sequences are SNHLY and FYNNEI. V was shortened by 5 bases and J by 1 base, with 3 bases between the two germline ends. CDR3 length equals 12 residues. CDR3 DNA sequence: TGTGCCAGCAGTCAATCTGGAAACACCATATATTTT. Residues: CASSQSGNTIYF.

The chain joins TRBV29-1 to TRBJ2-1, with TRBD1 identical over 7 bases. V gave up 6 bases and J gave up 3 bases; unmatched junction bases: 8. The CDR3 consists of 14 residues. Germline lookup yields CDR1 SQVTM and CDR2 ANQGSEA. The CDR3 region has the DNA TGCAGCGTGAGCAACAGGGGCGGCTACAATGAGCAGTTCTTC. Amino acids: CSVSNRGGYNEQFF.

This clone appeared once. This chain links TRBV7-9 with TRBJ1-2; tentatively, D is TRBD1 (6 bases). The V end lost 4 bases, the J end lost 5 bases, and 14 bases lay between the germline ends. Germline loops: CDR1 SEHNR, CDR2 FQNEAQ (reference sequence). The CDR3 totals 14 residues. The CDR3 DNA follows: TGTGCCAGCAGCTACAGGACAGAAGAATATGGCTACACCTTC. Its translation: CASSYRTEEYGYTF. Using reference TRBV7-9 and TRBJ1-2 for the parts outside the CDR3, the full variable domain is DTGVSQNPRHKITKRGQNVTFRCDPISEHNRLYWYRQTLGQGPEFLTYFQNEAQLEKSRLLSDRFSAERPKGSFSTLEIQRTEQGDSAMYLCASSYRTEEYGYTFGSGTRLTVV.

The chain couples TRBV7-3 to TRBJ2-1; 11 positions agree with TRBD2. J was trimmed by 5 bases and V by 5 bases; bases with no gene match: 5. This CDR3 is 15 amino acids long. Germline CDR1 SGHTA, CDR2 FQGTGA. The CDR3 loop reads CASSQWGLADNEQFF. CDR3 sequence (DNA): TGTGCCAGCAGCCAATGGGGACTAGCGGACAATGAGCAGTTCTTC.

The chain recombines TRBV5-6 with TRBJ2-1; no clear D gene. This CDR3 region has 12 residues. The V gene's germline CDR1 is SGHDT and CDR2 YYEEEE. Trimming took 1 base from V and 7 from J, leaving 6 bases between them. The CDR3 region has the DNA TGTGCCAGCAGCTTGTTTGGGAATGAGCAGTTCTTC. Its translation is CASSLFGNEQFF.

The V gene is TRBV6-1, the J gene TRBJ2-1; D is perhaps TRBD1 or TRBD2 (5 bases each). CDR1 MNHNS and CDR2 SASEGT come from the germline V gene. V was cut by 2 bases and J by 6 bases, with 11 bases left in between. This CDR3 contains 14 residues. The CDR3 nucleotides read TGTGCCAGCAGTGAACGGGACGGGATCAATGAGCAGTTCTTC. Translation: CASSERDGINEQFF.

This clone was observed a handful of times. This chain connects TRBV19 to TRBJ1-5; TRBD1 agrees at 8 bases. Germline V gives CDR1 LNHDA, CDR2 SQIVND (reference sequence). Unmatched junction bases numbered 11, after V lost 3 bases and J lost 7 bases. The CDR3 has 16 residues. This chain's CDR3 is CASSIGFNRGAQPQHF. In DNA form, the CDR3 reads TGTGCCAGTAGTATCGGGTTTAACAGGGGGGCCCAGCCCCAGCATTTT. Based on the CDR3 plus reference TRBV19 and TRBJ1-5, the full variable domain is DGGITQSPKYLFRKEGQNVTLSCEQNLNHDAMYWYRQDPGQGLRLIYYSQIVNDFQKGDIAEGYSVSREKKESFPLTVTSAQKNPTAFYLCASSIGFNRGAQPQHFGDGTRLSIL.

This chain connects TRBV5-1 to TRBJ1-1; 7 bases align to TRBD1. Per germline, CDR1 SGHRS and CDR2 YFSETQ. CDR3 size: 15 residues. Trimming took 4 bases from V and 1 from J; bases not matched to a gene: 7. The chain's CDR3 is CASSANGDRNTEAFF. CDR3 sequence (DNA): TGCGCCAGCAGCGCAAATGGGGACAGGAACACTGAAGCTTTCTTT.

Concerning this clone itself: The sample carries other DNA sequences with the same CDR3. The chain is built from TRBV11-2 and TRBJ2-5; D not resolved. V lost 1 base to trimming and J lost 0 bases, with 3 bases between them. This CDR3 has 13 residues. The germline V gene encodes CDR1 SGHAT and CDR2 FQNNGV. CDR3 bases: TGTGCCAGCAGCTTAGGACACCAAGAGACCCAGTACTTC. This translates into CASSLGHQETQYF.

The genes are TRBV7-9 and TRBJ2-7; D is uncertain. V was trimmed by 5 bases and J by 2 bases, leaving 4 bases between them. The CDR3 contains 11 residues. The V gene's germline CDR1 is SEHNR and CDR2 FQNEAQ (reference sequence). The CDR3 sequence: CASSDPYEQYF. The CDR3 region has the DNA TGTGCCAGCAGCGACCCCTACGAGCAGTACTTC.

This clone appeared many times. Other DNA sequences within the sample encode an identical CDR3. J is TRBJ1-1 and V is TRBV27, with D tentatively TRBD1 (6 bases). The CDR3 extends over 14 amino acids. Looked up from germline, CDR1 is MNHEY and CDR2 is SMNVEV (reference sequence). Trimming left V 5 bases short and J 2 bases short, with 12 bases between. In DNA form, the CDR3 reads TGTGCCAGCAGTAGCAGGGGCCTTAACACTGAAGCTTTCTTT. It is translated as CASSSRGLNTEAFF.

Comment on this clone: The same CDR3 is also encoded by other DNA sequences in this sample. The J gene is TRBJ2-1, the V gene TRBV5-1, with 12 bases aligning to TRBD2. There are 15 residues in the CDR3. V gave up 0 bases and J gave up 7 bases; unmatched junction bases: 2. Germline-derived CDR1 and CDR2 are SGHRS and YFSETQ. The CDR3 loop reads CASSLGLAGVNEQFF. The CDR3 DNA is TGCGCCAGCAGCTTGGGACTAGCGGGAGTTAATGAGCAGTTCTTC.

Comments on this clone: One base away lies a much larger clone, so this may be a sequencing read error. The rearrangement uses TRBV25-1 and TRBJ1-1; 7 nucleotides agree with TRBD1. This CDR3 is 15 amino acids long. The germline V gene has CDR1 MGHDK and CDR2 SYGVNS. V shed 7 bases and J 6 bases; nucleotides not matched to a gene: 14. This CDR3 is CASTQTGTEFAEAFF. The CDR3 nucleotides are TGTGCCAGCACTCAGACCGGGACAGAATTCGCTGAAGCTTTCTTT.

The gene calls are TRBV13 and TRBJ2-1, with 9 bases aligning to TRBD2. CDR1 and CDR2 from the germline V gene are PRHDT and FYEKMQ (reference sequence). This CDR3 has 16 residues. Trimming removed 1 base from V and 8 bases from J; junction bases left unmatched: 9. The CDR3 bases are TGTGCCAGCAGCTTAGTGGCTAGCGGGAATCGGGATGAGCAGTTCTTC. Protein product: CASSLVASGNRDEQFF.

This clone was seen only a few times. This sample includes further DNA sequences coding for the same CDR3. The gene calls are TRBV19 and TRBJ1-5; no clear D. Germline V gene lookup returns CDR1 LNHDA and CDR2 SQIVND (reference sequence). V was pared by 3 bases and J by 5 bases, with 8 bases between. The length of the CDR3 is 13 residues. CDR3: CASSMGRDQPQHF. CDR3 bases: TGTGCCAGTAGTATGGGCCGCGATCAGCCCCAGCATTTT.

This chain uses TRBV27 with TRBJ1-1, with 7 bases lining up with TRBD1. J lost 6 bases, V lost 5 bases, and 9 bases had no gene match. The CDR3 has 14 residues. Germline CDR1 reads MNHEY; CDR2 reads SMNVEV (reference sequence). The CDR3 sequence: CASSPTGQVPEAFF. CDR3 DNA sequence: TGTGCCAGCAGTCCTACTGGACAGGTCCCTGAAGCTTTCTTT.

The CDR3 here is CASSWSSGTYEQYF. The DNA for the CDR3 is TGTGCCAGCAGTTGGTCTAGCGGGACCTACGAGCAGTACTTC. This chain links TRBV28 with TRBJ2-7; TRBD2 matches at 9 bases. This CDR3 contains 14 residues. V lost 4 bases, J lost 2 bases, and 3 bases stayed unmatched. The germline V gene has CDR1 MDHEN and CDR2 SYDVKM.

This chain links TRBV6-5 with TRBJ1-1; weak D call: TRBD1 (5 bases). Germline V CDR1 and CDR2: MNHEY, SVGAGI. Trimming shortened V by 1 base and J by 0 bases, and 12 bases separated the two germline ends. The CDR3 sequence is 16 residues long. Written as DNA, the CDR3 is TGTGCCAGCAGTTACTTTGGTCGACAGATGAACACTGAAGCTTTCTTT. This translates into CASSYFGRQMNTEAFF.

This clone has a handful of counts. V is TRBV19 and J is TRBJ1-4; no clear D gene. V was clipped by 1 base and J by 13 bases, with 10 bases between them. Germline values: CDR1 LNHDA, CDR2 SQIVND (reference sequence). The length of the CDR3 is 12 residues. The CDR3 sequence is CASSIGDRGLFF. Here the CDR3 DNA reads TGTGCCAGTAGTATAGGAGATCGGGGACTGTTTTTT. Supplemented by reference TRBV19 and TRBJ1-4, the full variable domain reads DGGITQSPKYLFRKEGQNVTLSCEQNLNHDAMYWYRQDPGQGLRLIYYSQIVNDFQKGDIAEGYSVSREKKESFPLTVTSAQKNPTAFYLCASSIGDRGLFFGSGTQLSVL.

The J gene is TRBJ2-2, the V gene TRBV6-5; no reliable D call. CDR1 is MNHEY and CDR2 is SVGAGI in the germline V gene. Trimming stripped 7 bases from V and 0 bases from J, with 12 bases between. This CDR3 region has 15 residues. In DNA, the CDR3 is TGTGCCAGCAAAGTTTTTTCCGCGAACACCGGGGAGCTGTTTTTT. It yields the protein CASKVFSANTGELFF.